The clone carrying this TCR beta chain was observed many times. Its antigen is as yet unknown. Genomic DNA, the template, was used for profiling of the TCR beta VDJ and CDR3. MiXCR, run by TCRdb on the reads, gives a single entry per CDR3 protein. The sample holds roughly 81,000 distinct CDR3 sequences, about half seen once. This sample stems from a study of CD8+CD57+ T cells in acquired aplastic anemia. About the study: DNA recovered from sorted CD4+ and CD8+ cells had a mean of 3.2 ug.

The CDR3 loop spans 14 amino acids. V lost 2 bases and J 0 bases, leaving 5 bases between the germline ends. CDR1 is SGHRS and CDR2 is YFSETQ in the germline V gene. Points from the study as a whole: Significance was not reached for CD8+ Simpson's diversity between patients and controls.

V is TRBV5-1 and J is TRBJ2-2, with D unclear. This receptor was obtained from a human donor in good health, serving as a control. Sequencing was carried out using sorted CD4+, CD8+, or CD8+CD57+ T cells (not recorded which) from PBMCs. This CDR3 is CASSLEANTGELFF. The CDR3 coding sequence is TGCGCCAGCAGCTTAGAAGCGAACACCGGGGAGCTGTTTTTT.